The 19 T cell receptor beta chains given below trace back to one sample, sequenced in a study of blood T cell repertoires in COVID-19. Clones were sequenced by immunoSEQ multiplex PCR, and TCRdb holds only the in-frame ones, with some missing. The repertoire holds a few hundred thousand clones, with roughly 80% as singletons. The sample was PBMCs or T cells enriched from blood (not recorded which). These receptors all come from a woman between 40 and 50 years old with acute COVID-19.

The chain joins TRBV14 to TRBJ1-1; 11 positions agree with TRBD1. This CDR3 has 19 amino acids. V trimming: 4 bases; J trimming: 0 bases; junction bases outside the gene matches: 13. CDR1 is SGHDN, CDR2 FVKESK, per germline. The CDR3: CASSPPGRGTGGMNTEAFF. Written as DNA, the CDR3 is TGTGCCAGCAGCCCACCTGGGAGGGGGACAGGGGGAATGAACACTGAAGCTTTCTTT.

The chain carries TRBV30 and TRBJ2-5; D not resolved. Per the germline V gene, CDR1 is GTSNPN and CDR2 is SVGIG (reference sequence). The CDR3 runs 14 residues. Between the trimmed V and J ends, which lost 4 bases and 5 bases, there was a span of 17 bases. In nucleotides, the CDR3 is TGTGCCTGGAACAAGGCTCTCGACACCGAGACCCAGTACTTC. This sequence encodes CAWNKALDTETQYF.

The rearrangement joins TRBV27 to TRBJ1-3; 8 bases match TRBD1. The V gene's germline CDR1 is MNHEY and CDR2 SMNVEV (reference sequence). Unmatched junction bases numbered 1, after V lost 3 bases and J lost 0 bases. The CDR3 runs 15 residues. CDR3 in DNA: TGTGCCAGCAGTTTTACAGGGGGCTCTGGAAACACCATATATTTT. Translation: CASSFTGGSGNTIYF.

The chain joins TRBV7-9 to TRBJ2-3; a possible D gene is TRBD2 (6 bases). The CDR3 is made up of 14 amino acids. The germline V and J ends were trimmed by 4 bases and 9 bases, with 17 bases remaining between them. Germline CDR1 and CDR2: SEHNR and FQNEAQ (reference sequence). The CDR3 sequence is CASSSGGVVGTQYF. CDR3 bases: TGTGCCAGCAGCTCAGGCGGGGTAGTGGGGACGCAGTATTTT.

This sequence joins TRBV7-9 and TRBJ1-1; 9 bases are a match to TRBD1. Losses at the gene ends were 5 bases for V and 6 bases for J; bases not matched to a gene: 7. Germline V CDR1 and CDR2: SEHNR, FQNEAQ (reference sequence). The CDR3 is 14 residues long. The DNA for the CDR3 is TGTGCCAGCAGCCGGACAGGGGAGGGCTCTGAAGCTTTCTTT. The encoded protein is CASSRTGEGSEAFF.

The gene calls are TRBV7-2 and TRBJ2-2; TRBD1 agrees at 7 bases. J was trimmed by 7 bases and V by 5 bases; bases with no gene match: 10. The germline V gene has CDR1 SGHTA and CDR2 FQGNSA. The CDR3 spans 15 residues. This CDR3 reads CASSAMFGTVGELFF. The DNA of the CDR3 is TGTGCCAGCAGCGCGATGTTCGGGACAGTCGGGGAGCTGTTTTTT.

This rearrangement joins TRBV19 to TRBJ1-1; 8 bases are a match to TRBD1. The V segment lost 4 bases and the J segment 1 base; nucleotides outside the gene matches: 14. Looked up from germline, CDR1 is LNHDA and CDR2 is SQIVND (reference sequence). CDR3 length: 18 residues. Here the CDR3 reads CASSKFSGPGTGNTEAFF. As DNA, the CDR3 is TGTGCCAGTAGTAAATTTTCAGGCCCCGGGACAGGGAACACTGAAGCTTTCTTT.

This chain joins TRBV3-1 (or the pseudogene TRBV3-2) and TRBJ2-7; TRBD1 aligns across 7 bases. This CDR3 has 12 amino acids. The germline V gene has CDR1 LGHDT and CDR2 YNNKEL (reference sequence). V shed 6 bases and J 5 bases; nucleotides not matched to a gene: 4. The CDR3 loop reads CASRHRGHEQYF. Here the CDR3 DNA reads TGTGCCAGCAGACACAGGGGACACGAGCAGTACTTC.

The CDR3 is CASLLAGRFF. The CDR3 DNA reads as TGTGCCAGCCTGCTAGCGGGAAGGTTCTTC. The chain joins TRBV21-1 to TRBJ2-1; the table's D call, TRBD2, has no DNA check behind it. TRBV21-1 is given as a pseudogene. This CDR3 comprises 10 residues.

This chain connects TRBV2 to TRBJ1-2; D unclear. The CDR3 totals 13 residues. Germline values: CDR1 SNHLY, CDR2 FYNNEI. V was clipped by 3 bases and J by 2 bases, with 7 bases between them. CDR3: CASSDDGNYGYTF. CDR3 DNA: TGTGCCAGCAGTGACGACGGGAACTATGGCTACACCTTC.

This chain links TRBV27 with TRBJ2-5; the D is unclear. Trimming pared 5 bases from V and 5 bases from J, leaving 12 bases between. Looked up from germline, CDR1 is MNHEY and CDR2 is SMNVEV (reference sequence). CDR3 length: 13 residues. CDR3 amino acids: CASSPYEMETQYF. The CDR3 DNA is TGTGCCAGCAGTCCATACGAGATGGAGACCCAGTACTTC.

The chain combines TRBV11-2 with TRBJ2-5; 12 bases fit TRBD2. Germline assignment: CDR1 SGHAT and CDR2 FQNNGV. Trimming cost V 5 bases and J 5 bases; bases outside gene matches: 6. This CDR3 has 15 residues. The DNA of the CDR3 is TGTGCCAGCAGCCTGTCTAGCGGGGGGGCGGAGACCCAGTACTTC. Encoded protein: CASSLSSGGAETQYF.

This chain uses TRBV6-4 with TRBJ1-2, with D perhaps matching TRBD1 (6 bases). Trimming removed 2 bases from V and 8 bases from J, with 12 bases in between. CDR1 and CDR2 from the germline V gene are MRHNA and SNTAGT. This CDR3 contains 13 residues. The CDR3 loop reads CASSDTTGRGYTF. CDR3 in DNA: TGTGCCAGCAGTGACACAACAGGGCGAGGCTACACCTTC.

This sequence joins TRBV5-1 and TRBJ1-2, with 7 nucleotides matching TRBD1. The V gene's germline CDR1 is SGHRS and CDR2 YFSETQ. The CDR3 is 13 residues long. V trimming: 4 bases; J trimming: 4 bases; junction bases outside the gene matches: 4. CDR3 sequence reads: CASSTGQPYGYTF. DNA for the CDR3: TGCGCCAGCAGCACGGGACAGCCCTATGGCTACACCTTC.

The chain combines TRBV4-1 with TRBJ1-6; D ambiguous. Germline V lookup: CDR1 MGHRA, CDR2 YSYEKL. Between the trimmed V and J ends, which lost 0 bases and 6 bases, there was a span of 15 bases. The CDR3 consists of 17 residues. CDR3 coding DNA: TGCGCCAGCAGCCAAGAGGCCGGTCGGCGGGGTAATTCACCCCTCCACTTT. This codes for CASSQEAGRRGNSPLHF.

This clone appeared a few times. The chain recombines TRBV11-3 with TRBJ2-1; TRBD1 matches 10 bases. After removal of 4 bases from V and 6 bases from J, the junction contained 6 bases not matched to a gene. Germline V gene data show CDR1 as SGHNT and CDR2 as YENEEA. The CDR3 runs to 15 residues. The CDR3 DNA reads TGTGCCAGCAGCTCCCCGGGACAGGGGAGCAATGAGCAGTTCTTC. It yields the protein CASSSPGQGSNEQFF.

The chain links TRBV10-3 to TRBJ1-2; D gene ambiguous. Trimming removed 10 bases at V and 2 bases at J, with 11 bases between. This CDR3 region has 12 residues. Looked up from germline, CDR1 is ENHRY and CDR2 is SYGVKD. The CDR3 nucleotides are TGTGCCACCCTGGCGGGAAACTATGGCTACACCTTC. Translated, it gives CATLAGNYGYTF.

The CDR3 coding sequence is TGCGCCAGCAGACCTATAATACTGTCCTACAATGAGCAGTTCTTC. Protein: CASRPIILSYNEQFF. The chain joins TRBV4-1 to TRBJ2-1; D gene unclear. The germline V gene encodes CDR1 MGHRA and CDR2 YSYEKL. This CDR3 spans 15 amino acids. V gave up 6 bases and J gave up 1 base, with 13 bases separating them.

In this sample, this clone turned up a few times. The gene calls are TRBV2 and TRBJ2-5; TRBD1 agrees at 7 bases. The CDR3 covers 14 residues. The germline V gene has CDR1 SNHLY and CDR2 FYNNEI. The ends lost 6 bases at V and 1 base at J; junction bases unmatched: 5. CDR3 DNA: TGTGCCAGCAGGCTAGGGACAGCCCAAGAGACCCAGTACTTC. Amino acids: CASRLGTAQETQYF.